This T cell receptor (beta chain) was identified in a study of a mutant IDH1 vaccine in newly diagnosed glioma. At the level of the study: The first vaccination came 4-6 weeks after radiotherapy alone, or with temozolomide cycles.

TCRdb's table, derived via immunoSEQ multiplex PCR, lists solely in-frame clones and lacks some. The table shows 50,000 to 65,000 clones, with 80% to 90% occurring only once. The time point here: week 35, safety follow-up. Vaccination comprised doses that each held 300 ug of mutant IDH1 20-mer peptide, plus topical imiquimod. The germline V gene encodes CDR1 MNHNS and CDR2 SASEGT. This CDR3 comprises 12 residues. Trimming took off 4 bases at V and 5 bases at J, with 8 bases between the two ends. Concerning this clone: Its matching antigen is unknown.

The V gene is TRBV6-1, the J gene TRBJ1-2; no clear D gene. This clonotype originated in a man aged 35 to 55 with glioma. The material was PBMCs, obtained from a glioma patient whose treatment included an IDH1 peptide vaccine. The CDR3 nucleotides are TGTGCCAGCAGTGCCGAATTTTATGGCTACACCTTC. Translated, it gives CASSAEFYGYTF.